Reported below is one T cell receptor beta chain. The antigen is unknown. The junction differs from germline at one of its ends, possibly a read error. This entry belongs to a study of T-cell reconstitution after alpha-beta-depleted transplantation in children. The germline V gene has CDR1 SGHAT and CDR2 FQNNGV. The CDR3 covers 17 residues. The study's findings and limits: Day-60 TCRbeta diversity that was high in some patients was derived from surviving recipient T cells and thymic progenitors. Once a year had passed after transplant, T-cell counts and diversity came mostly from newly produced T cells. There were reportedly several hundred expanded graft clones from which alpha-beta T cells came about two months after transplant.

TCRbeta library construction was performed incorporating unique molecular identifiers. TCRdb fed the PCR reads into MiXCR, producing one record per CDR3 protein. The data contain hundreds of thousands of distinct CDR3 sequences, around 15% of them singletons. The TCR was taken from a boy under two years old who had a stem cell transplant for Wiskott-Aldrich syndrome, so the T cells may come from the graft donor. J is TRBJ2-2 and V is TRBV11-2; D possibly matches TRBD1 or TRBD2 (5 bases each). Sample: PBMCs, mostly from graft donor cells, taken 360 days after TCRalphabeta/CD19-depleted stem cell transplant. The CDR3 region has the DNA TGTGCCAGCAGCTTAGATATGGGACGTCGGAACGCCGGGGAGCTGTTTTTT. This gives the protein CASSLDMGRRNAGELFF.